Following are 13 T cell receptor beta chains from one sample sequenced in a study of PD-1 and CTLA-4 blockade in melanoma. Some clones are missing from TCRdb's copy, which holds only in-frame ones; the method was immunoSEQ multiplex PCR. The sample lists 15,000 to 20,000 clones; roughly 73% were seen once. Sequenced material: CD8+ T cells from peripheral blood, taken before anti-PD-1 treatment. These receptors came from a human donor with melanoma.

This clone appeared a single time. The chain has TRBV7-8 and TRBJ2-7; the D is unclear. This CDR3 has 13 amino acids. V lost 4 bases and J 3 bases, leaving 10 bases between the germline ends. CDR1 and CDR2 (germline): SGHVS, FQNEAQ. CDR3 region: CASSSRGVYEQYF. CDR3 nucleotides: TGTGCCAGCAGCTCGCGCGGAGTCTACGAGCAGTACTTC.

The chain employs TRBV14 and TRBJ2-1; D is perhaps TRBD2 (6 bases). Per the germline V gene, CDR1 is SGHDN and CDR2 is FVKESK. The CDR3 extends over 18 amino acids. The V end lost 2 bases, the J end lost 0 bases, and 17 bases lay between the germline ends. DNA of the CDR3: TGTGCCAGCAGCCAATTTAGCGGCCCGAGGAGCTCCTACAATGAGCAGTTCTTC. The encoded protein is CASSQFSGPRSSYNEQFF.

The chain uses TRBV5-1 and TRBJ2-1; 7 nucleotides agree with TRBD2. From germline, CDR1 is SGHRS and CDR2 YFSETQ. After removal of 1 base from V and 9 bases from J, the junction contained 16 bases not matched to a gene. The CDR3 totals 17 residues. CDR3 nucleotide sequence: TGCGCCAGCAGCTTGTACGAGCGGGGAGCCTCTATCGGTGAGCAGTTCTTC. Amino acid sequence: CASSLYERGASIGEQFF.

The chain recombines TRBV28 with TRBJ2-1, with a tentative D call TRBD2 (6 bases). Germline CDR1 MDHEN, CDR2 SYDVKM. The CDR3 is made up of 16 amino acids. V lost 1 base to trimming and J lost 7 bases, with 17 bases between them. CDR3 region: CASSLFGGAESNEQFF. DNA for the CDR3: TGTGCCAGCAGTTTATTTGGCGGGGCGGAGTCAAATGAGCAGTTCTTC.

This clone was seen a few times. The genes are TRBV28 and TRBJ2-5, with 8 positions matching TRBD1. Germline loops: CDR1 MDHEN, CDR2 SYDVKM. The CDR3 extends over 14 amino acids. With 6 bases clipped from V and 0 bases from J, the junction kept 3 bases outside the gene matches. The CDR3 bases are TGTGCCAGCAGCCCGGGACAGGACCAAGAGACCCAGTACTTC. Translating it yields CASSPGQDQETQYF.

The chain has TRBV14 and TRBJ1-2; D remains ambiguous. V was cut by 4 bases and J by 4 bases, with 19 bases left in between. Looked up from germline, CDR1 is SGHDN and CDR2 is FVKESK. The CDR3 sequence is 16 residues long. CDR3 loop: CASSPLSVPSLYGYTF. In DNA, the CDR3 is TGTGCCAGCAGCCCTCTTTCAGTCCCTTCCCTCTATGGCTACACCTTC.

The gene calls are TRBV5-6 and TRBJ1-2; D is unresolved. Trimming took off 0 bases at V and 0 bases at J, with 9 bases between the two ends. The germline V gene has CDR1 SGHDT and CDR2 YYEEEE. The CDR3 has 15 amino acids. The CDR3: CASSLEQSANYGYTF. The CDR3, as DNA: TGTGCCAGCAGCTTGGAACAGTCTGCTAACTATGGCTACACCTTC.

This sequence joins TRBV6-5 and TRBJ1-4; D is possibly TRBD1 (6 bases). In germline, CDR1 is MNHEY, CDR2 SVGAGI. The V and J ends lost 2 bases and 8 bases respectively, with 12 bases between them. The CDR3 is 14 amino acids. As DNA, the CDR3 is TGTGCCAGCAGTTACCTTACAGGGAACGAAAAACTGTTTTTT. Amino acid sequence: CASSYLTGNEKLFF.

The chain uses TRBV7-9 and TRBJ1-4; no firm D call. The CDR3 totals 15 residues. Germline V gene data show CDR1 as SEHNR and CDR2 as FQNEAQ (reference sequence). Trimming left V 5 bases short and J 3 bases short, with 13 bases between. The CDR3 sequence is CASSPPLVANEKLFF. As DNA, the CDR3 is TGTGCCAGCAGCCCCCCCCTGGTGGCTAATGAAAAACTGTTTTTT.

The chain combines TRBV4-1 with TRBJ1-1, with no clear D. The germline V gene encodes CDR1 MGHRA and CDR2 YSYEKL. The CDR3 runs to 9 residues. V was pared by 4 bases and J by 11 bases, with 5 bases between. The chain's CDR3 is CASSPSAFF. The CDR3 coding sequence is TGCGCCAGCAGCCCTTCTGCTTTCTTT.

This clone appeared once. The V and J genes are TRBV13 and TRBJ1-1, with D unresolved. Per the germline V gene, CDR1 is PRHDT and CDR2 is FYEKMQ (reference sequence). V was clipped by 7 bases and J by 0 bases, with 15 bases between them. The CDR3 is made up of 15 amino acids. CDR3 sequence (DNA): TGTGCCAGCACCCCGTTCTCTGCTATGAACACTGAAGCTTTCTTT. It translates to CASTPFSAMNTEAFF.

The chain employs TRBV2 and TRBJ2-7; D is unclear. In germline, CDR1 is SNHLY, CDR2 FYNNEI. The CDR3 runs 11 residues. Trimming took 0 bases from V and 4 from J, leaving 1 base between them. CDR3 DNA: TGTGCCAGCAGTGAAGCGTACGAGCAGTACTTC. This translates into CASSEAYEQYF.

The CDR3 DNA is TGCGCCAGCAGCCAAGAGACCTTGGGGAATTCACCCCTCCACTTT. Encoded protein: CASSQETLGNSPLHF. This chain joins TRBV4-1 and TRBJ1-6; unclear D gene. This CDR3 has 15 residues. V lost 0 bases to trimming and J lost 7 bases, with 10 bases between them. The germline V gene has CDR1 MGHRA and CDR2 YSYEKL.